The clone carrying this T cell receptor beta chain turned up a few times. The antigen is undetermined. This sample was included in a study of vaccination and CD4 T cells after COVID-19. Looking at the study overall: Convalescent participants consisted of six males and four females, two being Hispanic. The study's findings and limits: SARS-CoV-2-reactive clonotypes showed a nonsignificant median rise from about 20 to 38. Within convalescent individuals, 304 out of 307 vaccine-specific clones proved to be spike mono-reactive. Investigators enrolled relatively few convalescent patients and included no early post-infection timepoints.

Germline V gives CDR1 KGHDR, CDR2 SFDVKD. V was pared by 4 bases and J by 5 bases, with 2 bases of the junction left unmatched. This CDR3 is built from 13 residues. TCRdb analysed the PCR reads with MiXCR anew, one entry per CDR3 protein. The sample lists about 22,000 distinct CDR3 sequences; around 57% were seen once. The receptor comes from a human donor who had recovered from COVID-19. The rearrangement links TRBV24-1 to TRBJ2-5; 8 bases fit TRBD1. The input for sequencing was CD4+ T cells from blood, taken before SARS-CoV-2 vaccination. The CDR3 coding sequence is TGTGCCACCAGTGAGTGGACAGGGGAGACCCAGTACTTC. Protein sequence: CATSEWTGETQYF.